This T cell receptor (beta chain) was observed in a study of cytomegalovirus exposure and HLA in healthy donors. Produced via immunoSEQ multiplex PCR; TCRdb's table is partial and in-frame only. Of roughly 250,000 clones in the sample, roughly 86% were seen once. Germline V lookup: CDR1 SQVTM, CDR2 ANQGSEA. This CDR3 spans 13 amino acids. V lost 3 bases and J 1 base, leaving 7 bases between the germline ends. The chain combines TRBV29-1 with TRBJ2-1, with no clear D. Source material: PBMCs. The sequence derives from a woman in her twenties or thirties in good health and CMV-seropositive. The CDR3 bases are TGCAGCGTTGACACGAGTTCCTACAATGAGCAGTTCTTC. It yields the protein CSVDTSSYNEQFF.